Listed here is a single TCR beta chain. TCRdb reanalysed the 5' RACE reads using MiXCR and keeps one entry per CDR3 protein. The data show about 340,000 distinct CDR3 sequences, roughly 13% seen once. The data are from a study of T-cell memory formation after mild COVID-19. Material for sequencing was PBMCs or a T cell subset sorted from them (not recorded which). This sequence was found in a man aged 18 to 29 who had mild COVID-19 (a few samples of this study predate the infection). Cell type and time point are not known.

This CDR3 is CSARDLAGDYNEQFF. The CDR3 region has the DNA TGCAGTGCTAGAGATCTAGCGGGGGACTACAATGAGCAGTTCTTC. The rearrangement joins TRBV20-1 to TRBJ2-1, with TRBD2 identical over 10 bases. CDR1 is DFQATT, CDR2 SNEGSKA, per germline (reference sequence). The V segment lost 0 bases and the J segment 3 bases; nucleotides outside the gene matches: 2. This CDR3 is 15 amino acids long.